The 32 T cell receptor beta chains given below trace back to one sample, sequenced in a study of blood T cells in healthy people across ages. The use of a sample-barcoded 5' primer and a J-beta primer mix characterized a second PCR of roughly 7 to 11 cycles. TCRdb re-called the 5' RACE reads through MiXCR, storing one row per CDR3 protein. The data contain over 1,500,000 distinct CDR3 sequences, 49% of them singletons. The sequencing input was blood. Receptor source: a middle-aged woman in good health.

The genes are TRBV9 and TRBJ2-5; a weak D match, TRBD2 (6 bases). V gave up 3 bases and J gave up 11 bases, with 17 bases separating them. Germline values: CDR1 SGDLS, CDR2 YYNGEE. CDR3 length: 13 amino acids. The CDR3 DNA reads as TGTGCCAGCAGCGAGAGGGCGGGGAATGAGCAGTACTTC. It encodes CASSERAGNEQYF.

This clonotype was found a few times. The chain uses TRBV15 and TRBJ1-6; 8 bases are a match to TRBD1. The germline gives CDR1 LNHNV, CDR2 YYDKDF (reference sequence). The J segment lost 9 bases and the V segment lost 5 bases, leaving 12 bases of the junction unmatched. The CDR3 is 16 residues long. CDR3 bases: TGTGCCACCAGCCCGCGACAGGGGTCGTCCGGTTCACCCCTCCACTTT. The encoded protein is CATSPRQGSSGSPLHF.

The chain is built from TRBV10-3 and TRBJ2-1; possibly TRBD1 for D (6 bases). Trimming cost V 4 bases and J 0 bases, with 10 bases left between them. The length of the CDR3 is 15 residues. Looked up from germline, CDR1 is ENHRY and CDR2 is SYGVKD. CDR3 coding DNA: TGTGCCATCAGTGCAGGGGCTGGCTCCTACAATGAGCAGTTCTTC. Amino acids: CAISAGAGSYNEQFF.

The chain combines TRBV29-1 with TRBJ2-7; TRBD1 agrees at 9 bases. V gave up 6 bases and J gave up 0 bases; unmatched junction bases: 9. Germline V gene lookup returns CDR1 SQVTM and CDR2 ANQGSEA. This CDR3 spans 15 amino acids. CDR3 nucleotide sequence: TGCAGCGTGGGACAGGGATCCCGCTCCTCCTACGAGCAGTACTTC. Protein: CSVGQGSRSSYEQYF.

The chain recombines TRBV4-3 with TRBJ2-7; 10 nucleotides align to TRBD2. The DNA end is more similar to TRBJ2-5, so the J call may be wrong. The CDR3 has 19 residues. Germline-derived CDR1 and CDR2 are LGHNA and YSLEER. CDR3 sequence reads: CASSQDDHRKAGGPETQYF. In DNA form, the CDR3 reads TGCGCCAGCAGCCAAGATGACCACCGGAAAGCGGGGGGGCCGGAGACCCAGTACTTC.

The table lists this clonotype with a few counts. This chain uses TRBV12-5 with TRBJ2-3; 12 bases line up with TRBD2. From germline, CDR1 is LGHNT and CDR2 FRNRAP. The CDR3 consists of 16 residues. V dropped 6 bases and J dropped 3; count of bases not matched to a gene: 7. The CDR3, as DNA: TGTGCTAGTGGACCCGGACTAGCGGGGTCTACAGATACGCAGTATTTT. Translated: CASGPGLAGSTDTQYF. Using reference TRBV12-5 and TRBJ2-3 for the parts outside the CDR3, the full variable domain is DARVTQTPRHKVTEMGQEVTMRCQPILGHNTVFWYRQTMMQGLELLAYFRNRAPLDDSGMPKDRFSAEMPDATLATLKIQPSEPRDSAVYFCASGPGLAGSTDTQYFGPGTRLTVL.

This clonotype was counted between two and nine times. The chain combines TRBV4-1 with TRBJ2-7; D remains ambiguous. The CDR3 contains 16 residues. From germline, CDR1 is MGHRA and CDR2 YSYEKL. The germline V and J ends were trimmed by 1 base and 0 bases, with 13 bases remaining between them. CDR3 sequence: CASSQVPGSTSYEQYF. Written as DNA, the CDR3 is TGCGCCAGCAGCCAAGTCCCTGGCAGTACCTCCTACGAGCAGTACTTC.

This sequence joins TRBV7-3 and TRBJ2-4; possible D gene TRBD1, 6 bases. Germline assignment: CDR1 SGHTA and CDR2 FQGTGA. V was shortened by 0 bases and J by 9 bases, with 12 bases between the two germline ends. This CDR3 has 14 residues. CDR3 protein: CASSLTWTDGIQYF. Here the CDR3 DNA reads TGTGCCAGCAGCTTAACGTGGACAGATGGCATTCAGTACTTC. Filled out from reference TRBV7-3 and TRBJ2-4, the complete variable domain reads GAGVSQTPSNKVTEKGKYVELRCDPISGHTALYWYRQSLGQGPEFLIYFQGTGAADDSGLPNDRFFAVRPEGSVSTLKIQRTERGDSAVYLCASSLTWTDGIQYFGAGTRLSVL.

The genes are TRBV20-1 and TRBJ2-7; 10 bases align to TRBD1. Unmatched junction bases numbered 3, after V lost 4 bases and J lost 3 bases. Per the germline V gene, CDR1 is DFQATT and CDR2 is SNEGSKA (reference sequence). This CDR3 has 13 amino acids. The CDR3 reads CSAKRTGGYEQYF. In nucleotides, the CDR3 is TGCAGTGCTAAAAGGACAGGGGGCTACGAGCAGTACTTC.

The V gene is TRBV24-1, the J gene TRBJ2-7, with D perhaps matching TRBD2 (6 bases). V shed 2 bases and J shed 2 bases, with 12 bases lying between them. CDR1 is KGHDR, CDR2 SFDVKD, per germline. This CDR3 is 15 amino acids long. The CDR3 DNA reads as TGTGCCACCAGTGATTCTCGGGGGATCCCCTACGAGCAGTACTTC. This gives the protein CATSDSRGIPYEQYF.

The J gene is TRBJ1-4, the V gene TRBV27; D perhaps matches TRBD1 (6 bases). The germline V gene encodes CDR1 MNHEY and CDR2 SMNVEV (reference sequence). The V and J ends lost 4 bases and 8 bases respectively, with 17 bases between them. The CDR3 is 15 amino acids. This CDR3 reads CASSSYRQASEKLFF. The DNA for the CDR3 is TGTGCCAGCAGTTCGTACCGACAGGCGAGCGAAAAACTGTTTTTT.

The chain joins TRBV20-1 to TRBJ1-2, with 10 positions matching TRBD1. J gave up 3 bases and V 1 base, and 2 bases lay outside the gene matches. CDR1 and CDR2 (germline): DFQATT, SNEGSKA (reference sequence). The CDR3 loop spans 14 amino acids. Here the CDR3 reads CSARVGTGDYGYTF. As DNA, the CDR3 is TGCAGTGCTAGAGTGGGGACAGGGGACTATGGCTACACCTTC.

The genes are TRBV20-1 and TRBJ2-1; 8 bases agree with TRBD1. V shed 4 bases, J shed 1 base, and the junction held 3 bases outside the gene matches. The CDR3 length is 14 residues. Germline V gene data show CDR1 as DFQATT and CDR2 as SNEGSKA (reference sequence). CDR3 DNA sequence: TGCAGTGCTATAGACAGGGGATCCTACAATGAGCAGTTCTTC. Translation: CSAIDRGSYNEQFF.

The CDR3 here is CASSQGTGEFEADTQYF. The CDR3 DNA sequence: TGCGCCAGCAGCCAAGGGACGGGGGAGTTCGAAGCAGATACGCAGTATTTT. The chain is built from TRBV4-3 and TRBJ2-3; a weak D match, TRBD2 (6 bases). The V and J ends lost 1 base and 4 bases respectively, with 18 bases between them. The CDR3 length is 17 residues. Germline V gene sequence: CDR1 LGHNA, CDR2 YSLEER.

This clonotype has a handful of counts. This chain joins TRBV29-1 and TRBJ2-1; TRBD1 might be the D (9 bases). Germline lookup yields CDR1 SQVTM and CDR2 ANQGSEA. V lost 5 bases and J 2 bases, leaving 22 bases between the germline ends. CDR3 length: 17 residues. DNA for the CDR3: TGCAGCGTTACAGGGGGCGAAACGGGAGGGGCCTACAATGAGCAGTTCTTC. Translation gives CSVTGGETGGAYNEQFF.

Here the CDR3 reads CASSFLASRPHEQFF. The CDR3 DNA reads TGCGCCAGCAGCTTTCTAGCCTCCCGGCCCCATGAGCAGTTCTTC. The rearrangement joins TRBV5-1 to TRBJ2-1; perhaps TRBD2 as D (5 bases). The V gene's germline CDR1 is SGHRS and CDR2 YFSETQ. The CDR3 sequence is 15 residues long. The V end was cut by 2 bases, the J end by 8 bases, with 17 bases between.

This clonotype occurred a few times. The CDR3, as DNA: TGTGCCAGCAGTTTACCGACACAGGGGGCTCGATCACCCCTCCACTTT. As protein: CASSLPTQGARSPLHF. The chain joins TRBV28 to TRBJ1-6, with 9 bases aligning to TRBD1. J gave up 10 bases and V 2 bases, and 9 bases lay outside the gene matches. Germline V gene data show CDR1 as MDHEN and CDR2 as SYDVKM. The CDR3 loop spans 16 amino acids.

The chain employs TRBV28 and TRBJ2-7; D is ambiguous. The CDR3 has 12 residues. Trimming removed 5 bases from V and 3 bases from J, with 8 bases in between. Germline V CDR1 and CDR2: MDHEN, SYDVKM. The CDR3 protein is CASSPALYEQYF. CDR3 nucleotide sequence: TGTGCCAGCAGTCCCGCTCTCTACGAGCAGTACTTC.

The chain uses TRBV6-5 and TRBJ1-2; 9 nucleotides match TRBD1. Trimming cost V 6 bases and J 8 bases; bases outside gene matches: 13. CDR3 length equals 15 residues. Germline CDR1 and CDR2: MNHEY and SVGAGI. The CDR3 loop is CASRTNQQGAKGYTF. DNA for the CDR3: TGTGCCAGCAGGACGAATCAACAGGGGGCGAAGGGCTACACCTTC.

This clonotype turned up a few times. The rearrangement joins TRBV29-1 to TRBJ2-7; 8 bases map to TRBD2. Per germline, CDR1 SQVTM and CDR2 ANQGSEA. Trimming took 2 bases from V and 3 from J; bases not matched to a gene: 9. CDR3 size: 15 residues. CDR3 in DNA: TGCAGCGTTGAACTGTTGGAGCGGGAGAGCTACGAGCAGTACTTC. Its protein is CSVELLERESYEQYF.

V gene TRBV5-1 combines with J gene TRBJ2-1; no clear D gene. The CDR3 is made up of 13 amino acids. The germline V and J ends were trimmed by 3 bases and 8 bases, with 12 bases remaining between them. Germline CDR1 reads SGHRS; CDR2 reads YFSETQ. The CDR3 protein is CASSSGVLDEQFF. The CDR3, as DNA: TGCGCCAGCAGCTCGGGTGTCCTTGATGAGCAGTTCTTC.

The chain links TRBV20-1 to TRBJ1-1; D might be TRBD1 (6 bases). Trimming removed 6 bases at V and 4 bases at J, with 6 bases between. This CDR3 comprises 10 residues. From germline, CDR1 is DFQATT and CDR2 SNEGSKA (reference sequence). CDR3 DNA sequence: TGCAGTGCACAGGGCACTGAAGCTTTCTTT. It specifies CSAQGTEAFF.

V and J are TRBV6-2 or TRBV6-3 and TRBJ2-2; tentatively, D is TRBD2 (5 bases). The CDR3 consists of 14 residues. The ends were cut back, 6 bases at V and 5 bases at J, with 13 bases in the middle. Germline V CDR1 and CDR2: MNHEY, SVGEGT. CDR3 residues: CASSISLATGELFF. The CDR3 nucleotides are TGTGCCAGCAGCATTTCTTTAGCGACCGGGGAGCTGTTTTTT.

The V and J genes are TRBV10-3 and TRBJ1-1; D might be TRBD1 (5 bases). From germline, CDR1 is ENHRY and CDR2 SYGVKD. V lost 4 bases and J lost 5, with 8 bases in between. The length of the CDR3 is 12 residues. The CDR3 DNA is TGTGCCATCAGTGGGGGGTTGACTGAAGCTTTCTTT. It is translated as CAISGGLTEAFF.

This chain uses TRBV5-8 with TRBJ2-4; TRBD2 agrees at 11 bases. Losses at the gene ends were 6 bases for V and 4 bases for J; bases not matched to a gene: 15. The CDR3 runs 18 residues. Per germline, CDR1 SGHTS and CDR2 YDEGEE. The CDR3 DNA reads TGTGCCAGCACCTGGCGACGGCAGGCTAGCGGGGGGAAAAACATTCAGTACTTC. Protein product: CASTWRRQASGGKNIQYF. Filled out from reference TRBV5-8 and TRBJ2-4, the complete variable domain reads EAGVTQSPTHLIKTRGQQATLRCSPISGHTSVYWYQQALGLGLQFLLWYDEGEERNRGNFPPRFSGRQFPNYSSELNVNALELEDSALYLCASTWRRQASGGKNIQYFGAGTRLSVL.

The V and J genes are TRBV20-1 and TRBJ2-5; D might be TRBD1 (6 bases). This CDR3 is built from 15 residues. Germline lookup yields CDR1 DFQATT and CDR2 SNEGSKA (reference sequence). The ends were cut back, 1 base at V and 1 base at J, with 13 bases in the middle. The CDR3 DNA reads TGCAGTGCTAGAGTGTCAGGGGCTATCCAAGAGACCCAGTACTTC. Translation gives CSARVSGAIQETQYF.

This clonotype was seen more than once but under ten times. The CDR3 bases are TGTGCCAGCAGCTTAAAGTCGACTAGCGGCGAGCAGTACTTC. This encodes CASSLKSTSGEQYF. The chain employs TRBV7-9 and TRBJ2-7; 9 bases are a match to TRBD2. The germline CDR1 and CDR2 sequences are SEHNR and FQNEAQ (reference sequence). Trimming cost V 2 bases and J 6 bases; bases outside gene matches: 5. CDR3 length equals 14 residues.

This clonotype was recorded many times. At one boundary the junction diverges from the germline segment, which might be a read error. The chain couples TRBV27 to TRBJ2-1; D remains ambiguous. Per germline, CDR1 MNHEY and CDR2 SMNVEV (reference sequence). The CDR3 runs 13 residues. CDR3 region: CASSLSSGNEQFF. Written as DNA, the CDR3 is TGTGCTAGCAGCTTATCCTCAGGCAATGAGCAGTTCTTC.

The chain has TRBV4-1 and TRBJ2-5; weak D call: TRBD2 (5 bases). The CDR3 contains 11 residues. Looked up from germline, CDR1 is MGHRA and CDR2 is YSYEKL. V lost 5 bases, J lost 6 bases, and 7 bases lay in between. The CDR3 DNA reads TGCGCCAGCAGCGACGGGAAGACCCAGTACTTC. Residues: CASSDGKTQYF.

The J gene is TRBJ1-5, the V gene TRBV28; 8 bases align to TRBD1. V shed 7 bases and J 5 bases; nucleotides not matched to a gene: 7. CDR1 and CDR2 from the germline V gene are MDHEN and SYDVKM. CDR3 length equals 14 residues. The CDR3 nucleotides read TGTGCCAGCATTAGGGACAGGAGAGATCAGCCCCAGCATTTT. Amino acids: CASIRDRRDQPQHF. The complete variable domain, with remaining parts taken from reference TRBV28 and TRBJ1-5, reads DVKVTQSSRYLVKRTGEKVFLECVQDMDHENMFWYRQDPGLGLRLIYFSYDVKMKEKGDIPEGYSVSREKKERFSLILESASTNQTSMYLCASIRDRRDQPQHFGDGTRLSIL.

This clonotype has a handful of counts. The chain employs TRBV20-1 and TRBJ2-5; no firm D call. CDR3 length: 13 residues. V was clipped by 6 bases and J by 5 bases, with 16 bases between them. The germline V gene encodes CDR1 DFQATT and CDR2 SNEGSKA (reference sequence). The CDR3 protein is CSAEDTHPETQYF. In DNA, the CDR3 is TGCAGTGCCGAAGACACCCACCCCGAGACCCAGTACTTC.

In the case of this clonotype: Relative to the germline gene, one junction end is altered; a read error may explain this. DNA of the CDR3: TGCGCCAGCAGCTTTGGGGGCCGGAACTATGGCTACACCTTC. This gives the protein CASSFGGRNYGYTF. The chain couples TRBV27 to TRBJ1-2, with D possibly being TRBD1 (6 bases). The germline V gene has CDR1 MNHEY and CDR2 SMNVEV (reference sequence). The CDR3 has 14 amino acids.